These 4 T cell receptor beta chains came from one sample sequenced in a study of blood T cell repertoires in COVID-19. The table came from immunoSEQ multiplex PCR; TCRdb's copy has only in-frame clones and leaves some out. The sample contains some 400,000 clones, 85% to 90% of which appear only once. Sequenced sample: PBMCs or T cells enriched from blood (not recorded which). The receptors shown here come from a man younger than 45 who had recovered from COVID-19.

In its sample, this clone was seen a few times. The chain carries TRBV28 and TRBJ1-2; 8 nucleotides agree with TRBD1. The CDR3 totals 15 residues. CDR1 is MDHEN and CDR2 is SYDVKM in the germline V gene. V trimming: 4 bases; J trimming: 5 bases; junction bases outside the gene matches: 9. CDR3 loop: CASSSGQGGLYGYTF. The CDR3 nucleotides are TGTGCCAGCAGTTCCGGACAGGGTGGCCTTTATGGCTACACCTTC.

This chain joins TRBV5-1 and TRBJ2-1; D gene unclear. This CDR3 is 14 amino acids long. Germline CDR1 is SGHRS and CDR2 is YFSETQ. V gave up 0 bases and J gave up 3 bases, with 7 bases separating them. This chain's CDR3 is CASSLASFYNEQFF. The CDR3 bases are TGCGCCAGCAGCTTGGCGTCCTTCTACAATGAGCAGTTCTTC. Filled out from reference TRBV5-1 and TRBJ2-1, the complete variable domain reads KAGVTQTPRYLIKTRGQQVTLSCSPISGHRSVSWYQQTPGQGLQFLFEYFSETQRNKGNFPGRFSGRQFSNSRSEMNVSTLELGDSALYLCASSLASFYNEQFFGPGTRLTVL.

The chain employs TRBV5-1 and TRBJ2-7, with 10 bases that match TRBD2. The CDR3 consists of 15 residues. Germline V gene lookup returns CDR1 SGHRS and CDR2 YFSETQ. The J segment lost 2 bases and the V segment lost 7 bases, leaving 9 bases of the junction unmatched. As DNA, the CDR3 is TGCGCCAGCCAACTTCTAGCGGGGGAAACCTACGAGCAGTACTTC. Translating it yields CASQLLAGETYEQYF.

Notes on this clone: One end of the junction does not line up with germline, which may come from a read error. The J gene is TRBJ2-7, the V gene TRBV7-8; 7 bases fit TRBD2. The germline gives CDR1 SGHVS, CDR2 FQNEAQ. The CDR3 covers 12 residues. The CDR3 is CASSSPPGTINF. CDR3 DNA sequence: TGTGCCAGCAGCTCGCCCCCCGGGACTATCAACTTC.